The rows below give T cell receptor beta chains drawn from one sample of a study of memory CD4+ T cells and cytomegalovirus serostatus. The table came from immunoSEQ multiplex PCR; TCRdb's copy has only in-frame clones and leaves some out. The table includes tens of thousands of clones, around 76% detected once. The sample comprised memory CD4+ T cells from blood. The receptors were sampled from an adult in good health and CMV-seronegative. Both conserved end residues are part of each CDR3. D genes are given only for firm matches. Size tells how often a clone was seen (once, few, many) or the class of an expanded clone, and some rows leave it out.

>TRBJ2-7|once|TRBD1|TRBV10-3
TGTGCCATCAGTGAGGGGTACCCGGGACAGGGGCGGTACGAGCAGTACTTC
CAISEGYPGQGRYEQYF
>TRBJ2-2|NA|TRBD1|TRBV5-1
TGCGCCAGCACCCCTTGGGACAGGACCAACACCGGGGAGCTGTTTTTT
CASTPWDRTNTGELFF
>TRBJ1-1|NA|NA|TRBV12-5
TGTGCTAGAGGCAGACAGACAGGCACCCCTGAAGCTTTCTTT
CARGRQTGTPEAFF
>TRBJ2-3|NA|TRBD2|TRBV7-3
TGTGCCAGCAGCTTCGGGGGAGGGACAGATACGCAGTATTTT
CASSFGGGTDTQYF
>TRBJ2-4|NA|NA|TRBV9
TGTGCCAGCAGCGTACGCCGACGAGAGGGGAAAAACATTCAGTACTTC
CASSVRRREGKNIQYF
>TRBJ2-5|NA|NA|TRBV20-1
TGCAGTGCTAGACACGAGACCCAGTACTTC
CSARHETQYF
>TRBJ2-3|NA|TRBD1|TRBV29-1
TGCAGCGTTTCGACAGGGCTCACAGATACGCAGTATTTT
CSVSTGLTDTQYF
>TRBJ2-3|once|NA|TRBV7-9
TGTGCCAGCAGCTTACAGTCGGATACGCAGTATTTT
CASSLQSDTQYF
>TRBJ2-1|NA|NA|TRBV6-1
TGTGCCAGCAGGTGGGGCTACAATGAGCAGTTCTTC
CASRWGYNEQFF
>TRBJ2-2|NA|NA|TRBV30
TGTGCCTGGAGTACCCCCCCTATACGCACTCGCACCGGGGAGCTGTTTTTT
CAWSTPPIRTRTGELFF
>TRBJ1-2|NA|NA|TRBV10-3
TGTGCCATCAGCGAGGACAGCCGCTATGGCTACACCTTC
CAISEDSRYGYTF
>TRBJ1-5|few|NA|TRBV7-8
TGTGCCAGCAGCTTAGCGGTGCAGGGGAGGACTCAGCCCCAGCATTTT
CASSLAVQGRTQPQHF
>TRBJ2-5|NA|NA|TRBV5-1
TGCGCCAGCAGCCCGGGGCCGGGGTTTCAAGAGACCCAGTACTTC
CASSPGPGFQETQYF
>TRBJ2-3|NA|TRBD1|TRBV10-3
TGTGCCATGGGACAGGACAAGCATACGCAGTATTTT
CAMGQDKHTQYF
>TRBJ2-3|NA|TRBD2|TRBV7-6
TGTGCCAGCAGCACCGGGACTAGCCGCACAGATACGCAGTATTTT
CASSTGTSRTDTQYF
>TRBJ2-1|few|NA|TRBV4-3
TGCGCCAACCGCAGGAGTGAACAATGGGGTGAGCAGTTCTTC
CANRRSEQWGEQFF
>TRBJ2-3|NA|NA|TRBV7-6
TGTGCCAGCAGCTTAGTTGGGGATACGCAGTATTTT
CASSLVGDTQYF
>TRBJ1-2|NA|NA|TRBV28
TGTGCCAGCAGTTCGAACATCTATGGCTACACCTTC
CASSSNIYGYTF
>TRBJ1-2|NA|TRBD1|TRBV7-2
TGTGCCAGCAGCGGAACAGGGGACCATGGCTACACCTTC
CASSGTGDHGYTF
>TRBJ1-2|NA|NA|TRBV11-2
TGTGCCAGCAGCTCTTTAATACTCGGCTATGGCTACACCTTC
CASSSLILGYGYTF
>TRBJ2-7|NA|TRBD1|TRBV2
TGTGCCAGCAGCAGGGACAGCTACGAGCAGTACTTC
CASSRDSYEQYF
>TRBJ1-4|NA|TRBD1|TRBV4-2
TGTGCCAGCAGCCAAGCGGAGGGACAGGGGAATGAAAAACTGTTTTTT
CASSQAEGQGNEKLFF
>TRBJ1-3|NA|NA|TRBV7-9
TGTGCCAGCAGCTTAAACGGTGGGAGCTCTGGAAACACCATATATTTT
CASSLNGGSSGNTIYF
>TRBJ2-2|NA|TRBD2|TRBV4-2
TGTGCCAGCAGACCCGGGGGGGCGACCACCGGGGAGCTGTTTTTT
CASRPGGATTGELFF
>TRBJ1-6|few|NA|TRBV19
TGTGCCAGTAGTACCACCCACCGGGGGGATTCACCCCTCCACTTT
CASSTTHRGDSPLHF
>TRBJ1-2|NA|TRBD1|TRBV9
TGTGCCAGCAGCGCCCTAAAGGGACAGGGCTCCTATGGCTACACCTTC
CASSALKGQGSYGYTF
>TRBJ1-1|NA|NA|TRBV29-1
TGCAGCGGTTCAACCGGGACGGGGACGAACACTGAAGCTTTCTTT
CSGSTGTGTNTEAFF
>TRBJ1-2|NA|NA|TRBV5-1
TGCGCCAGCAACCCCTCCGGGGGTGGCTATGGCTACACCTTC
CASNPSGGGYGYTF
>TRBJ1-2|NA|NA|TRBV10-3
TGTGCCATCACCCAGGAAAGGGGTTCTGGCTACACCTTC
CAITQERGSGYTF
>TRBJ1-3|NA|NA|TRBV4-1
TGCGCCAGCAGCCAAGGGGGGGCTGGAAACACCATATATTTT
CASSQGGAGNTIYF
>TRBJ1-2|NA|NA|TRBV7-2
TGTGCCAGCAGCAACTATCAGGGGATGTCGGGTGGCTACACCTTC
CASSNYQGMSGGYTF
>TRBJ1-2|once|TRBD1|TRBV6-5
TGTGCCAGCAGCAAACAGGGGAAAGGGGGCTATGGCTACACCTTC
CASSKQGKGGYGYTF
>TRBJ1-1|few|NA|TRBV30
TGTGCCTGGAGTAAGGGTGAAAGGAACACTGAAGCTTTCTTT
CAWSKGERNTEAFF
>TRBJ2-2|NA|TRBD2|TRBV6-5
TGTGCCAGCACGACCGGGACTACCGACACCGGGGAGCTGTTTTTT
CASTTGTTDTGELFF
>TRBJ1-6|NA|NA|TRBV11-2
TGTGCCAGCAGCTTAGGCCAACGGAGCTCCTATAATTCACCCCTCCACTTT
CASSLGQRSSYNSPLHF
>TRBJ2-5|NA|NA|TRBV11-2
TGTGCCAGCAGCTTAGATTTGGGCCAAGAGACCCAGTACTTC
CASSLDLGQETQYF
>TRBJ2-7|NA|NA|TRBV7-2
TGTGCCAGCAGCCGCACAAGTTCCTACGAGCAGTACTTC
CASSRTSSYEQYF
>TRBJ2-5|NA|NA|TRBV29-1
TGCAGCGTTGGATTTCAGGGGGAGACCCAGTACTTC
CSVGFQGETQYF
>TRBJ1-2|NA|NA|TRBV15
TGTGCCACCAGCAGAGACGGGGACGTCGGAGGCTACACCTTC
CATSRDGDVGGYTF
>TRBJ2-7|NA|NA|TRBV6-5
TGTGCCAGCAGTTCTCGACTTCCGTCCTCCTACGAGCAGTACTTC
CASSSRLPSSYEQYF
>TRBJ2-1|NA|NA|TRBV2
TGTGCCAGCGGGACCGGGACGCATGACAATGAGCAGTTCTTC
CASGTGTHDNEQFF
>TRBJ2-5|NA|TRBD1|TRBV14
TGTGCCAGCAACTCACAGGGGGCCGGGGGGACCCAGTACTTC
CASNSQGAGGTQYF
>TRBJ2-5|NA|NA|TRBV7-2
TGTGCCAGCAGCCCGCTTGGACCCCTTAGTGGGGAGACCCAGTACTTC
CASSPLGPLSGETQYF
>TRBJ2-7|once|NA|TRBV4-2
TGTGCCAGCAGCAGGGAAGGCGGGGGCGCCGGAAACTACGAGCAGTACTTC
CASSREGGGAGNYEQYF
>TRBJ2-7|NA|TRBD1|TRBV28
TGTGCCAGCAGCCTGGGGGGACAGGGGGGCGAGCAGTACTTC
CASSLGGQGGEQYF
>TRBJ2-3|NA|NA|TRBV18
TGTGCCAGCTCACCTAGCACAGATACGCAGTATTTT
CASSPSTDTQYF
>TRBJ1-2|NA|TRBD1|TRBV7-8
TGTGCCAGCAGCTGGGGCGACAGGGTCAACTATGGCTACACCTTC
CASSWGDRVNYGYTF
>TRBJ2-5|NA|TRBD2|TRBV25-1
TGTGCCAGCAGTGACCCCGGCCGGGGGGTCCAGTACTTC
CASSDPGRGVQYF